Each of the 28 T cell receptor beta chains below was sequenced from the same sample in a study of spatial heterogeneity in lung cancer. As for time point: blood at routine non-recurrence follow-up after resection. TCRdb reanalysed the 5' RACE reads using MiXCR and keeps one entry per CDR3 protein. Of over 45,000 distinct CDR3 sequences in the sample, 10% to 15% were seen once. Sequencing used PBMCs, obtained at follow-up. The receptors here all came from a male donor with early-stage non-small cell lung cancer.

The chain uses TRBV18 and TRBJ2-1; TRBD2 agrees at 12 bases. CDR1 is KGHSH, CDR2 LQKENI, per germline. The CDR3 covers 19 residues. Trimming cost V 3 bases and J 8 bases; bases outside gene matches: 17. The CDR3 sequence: CASSPTVVLAGGVSDEQFF. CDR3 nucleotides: TGTGCCAGCTCACCCACCGTTGTACTAGCGGGAGGCGTGAGCGATGAGCAGTTCTTC.

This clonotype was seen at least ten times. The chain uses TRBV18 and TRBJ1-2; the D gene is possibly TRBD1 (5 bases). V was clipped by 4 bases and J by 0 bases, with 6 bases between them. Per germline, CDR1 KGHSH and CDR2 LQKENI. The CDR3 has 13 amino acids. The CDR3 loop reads CASSQTANYGYTF. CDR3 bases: TGTGCCAGCTCACAGACAGCTAACTATGGCTACACCTTC.

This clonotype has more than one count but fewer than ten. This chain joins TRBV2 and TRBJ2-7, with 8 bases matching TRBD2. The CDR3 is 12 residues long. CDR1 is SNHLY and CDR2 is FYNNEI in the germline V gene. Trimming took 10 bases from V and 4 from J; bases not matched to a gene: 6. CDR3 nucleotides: TGTGCCACCGGGACTAGTCTTTACGAGCAGTACTTC. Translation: CATGTSLYEQYF.

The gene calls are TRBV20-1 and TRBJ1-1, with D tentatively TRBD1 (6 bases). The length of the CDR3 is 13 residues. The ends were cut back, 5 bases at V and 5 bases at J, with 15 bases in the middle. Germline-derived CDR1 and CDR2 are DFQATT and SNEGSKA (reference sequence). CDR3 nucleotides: TGCAGTGCTTATAATGGCAGGGGTACTGAAGCTTTCTTT. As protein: CSAYNGRGTEAFF.

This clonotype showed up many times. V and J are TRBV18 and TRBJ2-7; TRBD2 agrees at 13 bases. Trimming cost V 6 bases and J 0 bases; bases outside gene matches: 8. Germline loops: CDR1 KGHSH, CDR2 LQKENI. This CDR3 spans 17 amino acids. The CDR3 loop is CASSSTRTSGSSYEQYF. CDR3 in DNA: TGTGCCAGCTCGTCAACCCGGACTAGCGGGAGCTCCTACGAGCAGTACTTC.

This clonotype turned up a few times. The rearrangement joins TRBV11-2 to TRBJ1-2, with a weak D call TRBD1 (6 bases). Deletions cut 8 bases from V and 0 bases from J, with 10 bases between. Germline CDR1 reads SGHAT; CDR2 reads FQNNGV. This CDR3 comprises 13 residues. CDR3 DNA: TGTGCCAGCGGTACAGGGACTAACTATGGCTACACCTTC. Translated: CASGTGTNYGYTF.

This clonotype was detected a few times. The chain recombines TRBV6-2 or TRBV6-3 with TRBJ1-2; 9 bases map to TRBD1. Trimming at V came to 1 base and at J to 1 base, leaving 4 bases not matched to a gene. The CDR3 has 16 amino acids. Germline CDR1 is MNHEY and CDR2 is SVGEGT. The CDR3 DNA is TGTGCCAGCAGTTACTTCGTGGACAGGGGTAACTATGGCTACACCTTC. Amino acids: CASSYFVDRGNYGYTF.

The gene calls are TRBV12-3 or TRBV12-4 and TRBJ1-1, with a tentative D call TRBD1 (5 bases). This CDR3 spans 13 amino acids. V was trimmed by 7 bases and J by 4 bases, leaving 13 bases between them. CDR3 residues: CASTTQAGTEAFF. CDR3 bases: TGTGCCAGCACTACACAGGCCGGCACTGAAGCTTTCTTT.

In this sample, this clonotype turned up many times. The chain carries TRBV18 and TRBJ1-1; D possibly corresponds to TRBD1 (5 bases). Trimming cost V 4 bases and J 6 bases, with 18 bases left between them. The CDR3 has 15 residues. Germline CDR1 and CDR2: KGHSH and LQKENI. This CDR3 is CASSLRQRPVAEAFF. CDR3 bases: TGTGCCAGCTCACTACGACAGAGGCCAGTGGCTGAAGCTTTCTTT.

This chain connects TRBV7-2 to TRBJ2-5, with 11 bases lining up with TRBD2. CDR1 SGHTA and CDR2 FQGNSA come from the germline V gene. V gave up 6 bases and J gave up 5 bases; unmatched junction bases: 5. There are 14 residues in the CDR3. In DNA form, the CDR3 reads TGTGCCAGCAGGCCACTAGCGGGGGTTGAGACCCAGTACTTC. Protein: CASRPLAGVETQYF.

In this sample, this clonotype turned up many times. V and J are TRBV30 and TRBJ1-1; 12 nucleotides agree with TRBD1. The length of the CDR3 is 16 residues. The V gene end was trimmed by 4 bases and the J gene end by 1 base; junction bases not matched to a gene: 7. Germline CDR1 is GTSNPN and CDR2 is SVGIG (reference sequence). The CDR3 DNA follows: TGTGCCTGGATTCGGGACAGGGGGCGGACGAACACTGAAGCTTTCTTT. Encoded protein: CAWIRDRGRTNTEAFF. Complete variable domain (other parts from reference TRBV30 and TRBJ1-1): SQTIHQWPATLVQPVGSPLSLECTVEGTSNPNLYWYRQAAGRGLQLLFYSVGIGQISSEVPQNLSASRPQDRQFILSSKKLLLSDSGFYLCAWIRDRGRTNTEAFFGQGTRLTVV.

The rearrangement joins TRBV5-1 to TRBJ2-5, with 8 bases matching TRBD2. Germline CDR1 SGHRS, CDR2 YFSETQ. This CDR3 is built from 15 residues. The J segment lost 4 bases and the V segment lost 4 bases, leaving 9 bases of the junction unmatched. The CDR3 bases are TGCGCCAGCAGCCCAGGCGCGGGGGGCCGAGAGACCCAGTACTTC. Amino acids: CASSPGAGGRETQYF.

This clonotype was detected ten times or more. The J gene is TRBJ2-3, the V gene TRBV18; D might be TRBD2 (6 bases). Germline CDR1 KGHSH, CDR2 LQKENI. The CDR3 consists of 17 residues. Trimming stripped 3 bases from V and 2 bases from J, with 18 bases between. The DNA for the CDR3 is TGTGCCAGCTCACCGTCCGGGGGAAGCTTTCTCACAGATACGCAGTATTTT. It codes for CASSPSGGSFLTDTQYF.

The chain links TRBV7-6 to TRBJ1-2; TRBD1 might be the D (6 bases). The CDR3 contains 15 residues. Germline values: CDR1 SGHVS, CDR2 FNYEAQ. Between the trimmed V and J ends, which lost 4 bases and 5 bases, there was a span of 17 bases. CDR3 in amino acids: CASSYQQGEGYGYTF. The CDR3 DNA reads TGTGCCAGCAGCTATCAACAGGGAGAGGGATATGGCTACACCTTC.

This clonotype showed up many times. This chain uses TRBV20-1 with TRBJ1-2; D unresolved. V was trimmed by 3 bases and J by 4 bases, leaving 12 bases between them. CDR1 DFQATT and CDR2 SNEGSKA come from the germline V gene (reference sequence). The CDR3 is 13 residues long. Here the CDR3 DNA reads TGCAGTGCTAGGATAGGCTCTGGCTATGGCTACACCTTC. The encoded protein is CSARIGSGYGYTF.

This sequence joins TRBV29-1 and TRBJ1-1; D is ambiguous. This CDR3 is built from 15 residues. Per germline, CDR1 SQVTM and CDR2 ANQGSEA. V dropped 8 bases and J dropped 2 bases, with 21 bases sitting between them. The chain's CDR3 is CSTRGGSGGNTEAFF. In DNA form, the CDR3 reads TGCAGCACCAGAGGAGGGTCAGGCGGAAACACTGAAGCTTTCTTT.

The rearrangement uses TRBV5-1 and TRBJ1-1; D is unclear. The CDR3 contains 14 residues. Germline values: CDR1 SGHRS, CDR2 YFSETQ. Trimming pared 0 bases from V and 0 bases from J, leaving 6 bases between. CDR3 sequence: CASSLEIMNTEAFF. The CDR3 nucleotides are TGCGCCAGCAGCTTGGAAATCATGAACACTGAAGCTTTCTTT.

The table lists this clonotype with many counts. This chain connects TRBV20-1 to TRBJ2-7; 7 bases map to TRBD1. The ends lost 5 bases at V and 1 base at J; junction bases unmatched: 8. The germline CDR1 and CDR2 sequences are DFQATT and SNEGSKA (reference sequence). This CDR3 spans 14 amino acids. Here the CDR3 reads CSARPPGQSYEQYF. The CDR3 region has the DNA TGCAGTGCTCGACCGCCGGGACAGTCCTACGAGCAGTACTTC.

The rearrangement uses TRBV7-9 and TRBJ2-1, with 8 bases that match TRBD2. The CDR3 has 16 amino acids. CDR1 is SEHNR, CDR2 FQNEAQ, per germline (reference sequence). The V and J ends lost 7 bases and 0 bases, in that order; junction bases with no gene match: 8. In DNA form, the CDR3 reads TGTGCCAGCACCGGGGAGCGGGAGAGCTCCTACAATGAGCAGTTCTTC. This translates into CASTGERESSYNEQFF.

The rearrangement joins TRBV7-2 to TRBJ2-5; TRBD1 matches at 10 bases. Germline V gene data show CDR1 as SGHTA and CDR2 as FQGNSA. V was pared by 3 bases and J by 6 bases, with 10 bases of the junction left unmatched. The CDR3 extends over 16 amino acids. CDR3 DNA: TGTGCCAGCAGCTTGGCGGGGACAGGGGCCATAAAGACCCAGTACTTC. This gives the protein CASSLAGTGAIKTQYF.

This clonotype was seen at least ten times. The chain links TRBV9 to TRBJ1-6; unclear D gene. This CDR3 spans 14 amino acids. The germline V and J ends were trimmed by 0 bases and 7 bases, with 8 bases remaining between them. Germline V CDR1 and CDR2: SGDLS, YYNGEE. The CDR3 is CASSVGYGNSPLHF. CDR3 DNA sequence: TGTGCCAGCAGCGTAGGGTACGGGAATTCACCCCTCCACTTT.

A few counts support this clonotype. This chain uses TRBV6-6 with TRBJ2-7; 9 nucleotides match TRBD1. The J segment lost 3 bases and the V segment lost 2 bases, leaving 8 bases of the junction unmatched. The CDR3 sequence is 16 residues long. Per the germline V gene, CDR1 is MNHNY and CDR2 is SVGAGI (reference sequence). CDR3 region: CASSYARTGVSYEQYF. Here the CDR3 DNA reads TGTGCCAGCAGTTACGCGAGGACAGGGGTGAGCTACGAGCAGTACTTC.

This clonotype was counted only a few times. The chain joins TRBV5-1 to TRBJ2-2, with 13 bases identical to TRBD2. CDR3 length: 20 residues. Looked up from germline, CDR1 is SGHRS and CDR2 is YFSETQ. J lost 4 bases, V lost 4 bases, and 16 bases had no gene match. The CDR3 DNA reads TGCGCCAGCAGCCCTGGACTAGCGGGGGTACCCTGGATAGGCACCGGGGAGCTGTTTTTT. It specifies CASSPGLAGVPWIGTGELFF.

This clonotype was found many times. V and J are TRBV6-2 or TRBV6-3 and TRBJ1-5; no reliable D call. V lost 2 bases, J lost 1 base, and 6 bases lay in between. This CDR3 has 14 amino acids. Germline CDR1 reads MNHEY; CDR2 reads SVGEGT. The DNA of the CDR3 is TGTGCCAGCAGTTACGAGGGAAGCAATCAGCCCCAGCATTTT. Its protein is CASSYEGSNQPQHF.

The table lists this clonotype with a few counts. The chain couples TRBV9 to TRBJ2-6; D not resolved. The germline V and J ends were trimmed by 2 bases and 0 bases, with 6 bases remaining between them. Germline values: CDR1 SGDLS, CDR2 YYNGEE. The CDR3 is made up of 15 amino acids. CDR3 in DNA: TGTGCCAGCAGCGTCACTTACTCTGGGGCCAACGTCCTGACTTTC. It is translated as CASSVTYSGANVLTF.

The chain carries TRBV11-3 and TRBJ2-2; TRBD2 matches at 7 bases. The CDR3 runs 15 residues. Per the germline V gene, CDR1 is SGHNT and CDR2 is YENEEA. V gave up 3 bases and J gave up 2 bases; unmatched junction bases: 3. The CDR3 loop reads CASSLRAGNTGELFF. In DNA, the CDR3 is TGTGCCAGCAGCTTGAGAGCGGGAAACACCGGGGAGCTGTTTTTT.

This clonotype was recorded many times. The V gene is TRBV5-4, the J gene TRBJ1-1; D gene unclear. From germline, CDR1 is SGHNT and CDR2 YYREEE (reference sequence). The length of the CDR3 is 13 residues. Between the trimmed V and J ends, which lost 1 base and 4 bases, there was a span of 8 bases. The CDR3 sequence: CASSLIGGTEAFF. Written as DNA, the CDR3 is TGTGCCAGCAGCTTGATAGGAGGCACTGAAGCTTTCTTT. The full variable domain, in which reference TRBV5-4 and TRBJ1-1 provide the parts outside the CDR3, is ETGVTQSPTHLIKTRGQQVTLRCSSQSGHNTVSWYQQALGQGPQFIFQYYREEENGRGNFPPRFSGLQFPNYSSELNVNALELDDSALYLCASSLIGGTEAFFGQGTRLTVV.

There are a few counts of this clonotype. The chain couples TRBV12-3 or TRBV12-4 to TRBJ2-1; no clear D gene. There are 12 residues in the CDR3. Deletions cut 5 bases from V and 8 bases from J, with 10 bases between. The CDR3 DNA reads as TGTGCCAGCAGTCCGGATTTCTATGAGCAGTTCTTC. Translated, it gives CASSPDFYEQFF.